Listed here are 11 T cell receptor beta chains from one sample, sequenced in a study of PD-1 blockade in classical Hodgkin lymphoma. The time point is: cycle 4 day 1 (C4D1), after more than five weeks of nivolumab. Relapses following autologous stem cell transplantation were seen in all patients, with brentuximab vedotin exposure varying. The data were produced by immunoSEQ multiplex PCR, yet TCRdb's version contains in-frame clones alone and is incomplete. The profile shows 110,000 or so clones, around nine tenths of them singletons. The sample here was peripheral blood mononuclear cells (PBMCs), taken before the fourth cycle of nivolumab. These receptor sequences come from a human donor with classical Hodgkin lymphoma.

The chain carries TRBV4-1 and TRBJ2-7; D is perhaps TRBD1 or TRBD2 (6 bases each). The CDR3 spans 16 residues. Per germline, CDR1 MGHRA and CDR2 YSYEKL. Between the trimmed V and J ends, which lost 2 bases and 2 bases, there was a span of 16 bases. The CDR3 sequence: CASSQPAQGLAYEQYF. CDR3 sequence (DNA): TGCGCCAGCAGCCAACCTGCACAGGGACTTGCCTACGAGCAGTACTTC.

The J gene is TRBJ2-7, the V gene TRBV5-4, with TRBD2 matching over 12 bases. With 4 bases clipped from V and 2 bases from J, the junction kept 4 bases outside the gene matches. Per the germline V gene, CDR1 is SGHNT and CDR2 is YYREEE (reference sequence). This CDR3 has 15 residues. CDR3 bases: TGTGCCAGCAGCCAGGGACTAGCGGGTCCCTACGAGCAGTACTTC. Translating it yields CASSQGLAGPYEQYF.

V and J are TRBV5-4 and TRBJ1-1; 8 bases match TRBD1. This CDR3 is built from 15 residues. Losses at the gene ends were 2 bases for V and 1 base for J; bases not matched to a gene: 4. Per the germline V gene, CDR1 is SGHNT and CDR2 is YYREEE (reference sequence). This chain's CDR3 is CASSLAGGANTEAFF. CDR3 nucleotides: TGTGCCAGCAGCTTAGCAGGGGGCGCGAACACTGAAGCTTTCTTT.

V is TRBV6-5 and J is TRBJ2-3; D might be TRBD1 (5 bases). The CDR3 runs to 16 residues. Germline V gene data show CDR1 as MNHEY and CDR2 as SVGAGI. V gave up 2 bases and J gave up 0 bases, with 12 bases separating them. Here the CDR3 DNA reads TGTGCCAGCAGTTACCTAGGGGCCGCTAGCACAGATACGCAGTATTTT. As protein: CASSYLGAASTDTQYF.

Concerning this clone itself: A read error may account for a junction end that differs from germline. V gene TRBV6-1 combines with J gene TRBJ2-3; D perhaps matches TRBD2 (6 bases). The length of the CDR3 is 12 residues. Per the germline V gene, CDR1 is MNHNS and CDR2 is SASEGT. The CDR3 DNA is TGTGCCAGCGGGGGGAGCATAGATACGCAGTATTTT. It translates to CASGGSIDTQYF.

This clone was detected once. The rearrangement joins TRBV6-5 to TRBJ1-2, with D perhaps matching TRBD1 (5 bases). Per the germline V gene, CDR1 is MNHEY and CDR2 is SVGAGI. The CDR3 spans 15 residues. V lost 8 bases and J 2 bases, leaving 18 bases between the germline ends. The DNA of the CDR3 is TGTGCCAGCCAGGAATATTCCGACAGAAACTATGGCTACACCTTC. Translating gives CASQEYSDRNYGYTF.

This chain joins TRBV27 and TRBJ2-5; 10 bases map to TRBD2. The CDR3 loop spans 17 amino acids. Germline lookup yields CDR1 MNHEY and CDR2 SMNVEV (reference sequence). The junction had 11 bases not matched to a gene; V was cut back by 3 bases and J by 4 bases. CDR3 residues: CASSFGVGAGGLETQYF. The CDR3 DNA is TGTGCCAGCAGTTTTGGTGTAGGAGCGGGAGGGTTAGAGACCCAGTACTTC.

In the case of this clone: This CDR3 is also generated by other DNA sequences in the sample. The chain employs TRBV5-1 and TRBJ1-2, with a possible D match to TRBD1 (5 bases). The CDR3 sequence is 14 residues long. Trimming shortened V by 0 bases and J by 4 bases, and 10 bases separated the two germline ends. Germline loops: CDR1 SGHRS, CDR2 YFSETQ. For the CDR3, the DNA is TGCGCCAGCAGCTTGGACCAGGGACCCTATGGCTACACCTTC. Its translation is CASSLDQGPYGYTF. Drawing the rest from reference TRBV5-1 and TRBJ1-2, the complete variable domain is KAGVTQTPRYLIKTRGQQVTLSCSPISGHRSVSWYQQTPGQGLQFLFEYFSETQRNKGNFPGRFSGRQFSNSRSEMNVSTLELGDSALYLCASSLDQGPYGYTFGSGTRLTVV.

The chain recombines TRBV7-9 with TRBJ1-1, with TRBD1 matching 8 bases. From germline, CDR1 is SEHNR and CDR2 FQNEAQ (reference sequence). V shed 3 bases and J 3 bases; nucleotides not matched to a gene: 6. This CDR3 is 15 amino acids long. CDR3 residues: CASSFSGQGYTEAFF. CDR3 DNA sequence: TGTGCCAGCAGCTTCAGCGGACAGGGATACACTGAAGCTTTCTTT.

The CDR3 DNA reads as TGTGCCAGCAGTGAAGTTGGAAGCGGGAGGCCCGCTTTCGAGCAGTTCTTC. Protein: CASSEVGSGRPAFEQFF. This chain uses TRBV6-1 with TRBJ2-1; 9 bases map to TRBD2. Germline loops: CDR1 MNHNS, CDR2 SASEGT. Trimming removed 1 base from V and 10 bases from J; junction bases left unmatched: 14. The length of the CDR3 is 17 residues.

The rearrangement uses TRBV19 and TRBJ1-1, with 9 positions matching TRBD1. The CDR3 covers 15 residues. The germline V gene encodes CDR1 LNHDA and CDR2 SQIVND (reference sequence). The V segment lost 2 bases and the J segment 6 bases; nucleotides outside the gene matches: 7. For the CDR3, the DNA is TGTGCCAGTAGTATAACGGACAGGGGAGTCCCTGAAGCTTTCTTT. Its protein product is CASSITDRGVPEAFF.